This TCR beta chain was captured by sequencing in a study of tumor-infiltrating lymphocytes in primary liver carcinoma. The input was about 490 ng total RNA; TCR beta cDNA was made from it with a constant-region primer. ARM-PCR was slightly modified, and three nested multiplex PCR rounds with it gave rise to the TCR beta libraries. In the first two PCR rounds, TRBV1-TRBV30 forward primers were paired with a C-beta reverse primer, and each round lasted approximately 9 cycles. TCRdb re-derived calls from the multiplex PCR reads in MiXCR, one entry per CDR3 protein. This table holds approximately 300,000 distinct CDR3 sequences, around three fifths found once. CDR3 length: 17 residues. Germline V gene lookup returns CDR1 SGHAT and CDR2 FQNNGV. V was trimmed by 5 bases and J by 2 bases, leaving 18 bases between them. The blood RNA (from unsorted whole blood) was obtained, and germline DNA was also extracted. Those patients suffered from chronic HBV infection and were treatment-naive.

The gene calls are TRBV11-2 and TRBJ2-2; no firm D call. The source material was peripheral blood. The TCR was taken from a man aged 40-49 years with primary liver carcinoma and hepatitis B virus infection. The chain's CDR3 is CASSQRGRMQNTGELFF. The CDR3 nucleotides are TGTGCCAGCAGCCAACGCGGTAGGATGCAAAACACCGGGGAGCTGTTTTTT.